The present TCR beta chain was sequenced within a study of T cell responses to AZD1222 COVID-19 vaccine. Study results and limitations: Spike-specific TCR depth and breadth grew after two AZD1222 doses.

This clone was observed once. Its cognate antigen is unknown. The length of the CDR3 is 13 residues. Germline loops: CDR1 LGHNA, CDR2 YSLEER. V lost 4 bases, J lost 6 bases, and 7 bases lay in between. Repertoires were generated with immunoSEQ multiplex PCR, while TCRdb's copy carries only in-frame clones and drops some. There are approximately 60,000 clones in the sample; more than 70% occur only once, and more than 12% lies in the top ten. V is TRBV4-3 and J is TRBJ1-6; a weak D match, TRBD1 (5 bases). The source material was peripheral blood, sampled on day 0 of AZD1222 vaccination. The sequence was obtained from an adult in good health. The CDR3 loop reads CASSRDGNSPLHF. The CDR3 nucleotides are TGCGCCAGCAGCCGGGACGGTAATTCACCCCTCCACTTT.